The entry that follows covers one T cell receptor (beta chain) sequence. This record belongs to a study of blood T cell repertoires in COVID-19. Profiled with immunoSEQ multiplex PCR; TCRdb holds only in-frame clones, not every one. The sample has about 220,000 clones, about four fifths seen once; the top ten hold 4% to 5%. The material sequenced was peripheral blood. The TCR originated in a woman aged 70-85 years with acute or convalescent COVID-19.

CDR3 loop: CASRPGTGMRETQYF. The CDR3 region has the DNA TGTGCCAGCAGACCCGGGACAGGGATGAGAGAGACCCAGTACTTC. This chain links TRBV25-1 with TRBJ2-5, with 9 bases that match TRBD1. With V trimmed by 6 bases and J by 4 bases, 9 bases remained unmatched. The CDR3 consists of 15 residues. Per germline, CDR1 MGHDK and CDR2 SYGVNS.